The 11 T cell receptor beta chains below come from one sample, sequenced in a study of blood T cell repertoires in COVID-19. The repertoire was sequenced with immunoSEQ multiplex PCR; TCRdb's copy has only in-frame clones and lacks some. The repertoire includes 120,000 or so clones, about four fifths of them detected once, and 5.5% to 6% sits in the top ten. Sequencing used peripheral blood. The receptors derive from a man aged 80 or over with active or convalescent COVID-19.

The chain combines TRBV6-5 with TRBJ2-2, with 7 bases fitting TRBD1. CDR3 length: 13 residues. CDR1 is MNHEY, CDR2 SVGAGI, per germline. Losses at the gene ends were 5 bases for V and 5 bases for J; bases not matched to a gene: 2. CDR3 loop: CASSNRGTGELFF. The CDR3 nucleotides read TGTGCCAGCAGTAACAGGGGTACCGGGGAGCTGTTTTTT.

The chain carries TRBV20-1 and TRBJ2-1, with TRBD1 as a possible D gene (6 bases). The V and J ends lost 6 bases and 6 bases respectively, with 9 bases between them. The CDR3 is 11 amino acids. From germline, CDR1 is DFQATT and CDR2 SNEGSKA (reference sequence). The CDR3 sequence: CSAVQGNEQFF. CDR3 in DNA: TGCAGTGCGGTACAGGGCAATGAGCAGTTCTTC.

The chain joins TRBV12-3 or TRBV12-4 to TRBJ2-3; D is ambiguous. V was pared by 6 bases and J by 2 bases, with 6 bases between. The CDR3 is 12 residues long. DNA of the CDR3: TGTGCCAGCAGCTCTACCACAGATACGCAGTATTTT. Translating gives CASSSTTDTQYF.

The V call is TRBV7-2, the J call TRBJ2-7, with 9 bases matching TRBD2. Germline loops: CDR1 SGHTA, CDR2 FQGNSA. Trimming cost V 3 bases and J 6 bases; bases outside gene matches: 6. The length of the CDR3 is 14 residues. The CDR3 region is CASSLGGGAPEQYF. CDR3 DNA sequence: TGTGCCAGCAGCTTGGGCGGGGGGGCACCCGAGCAGTACTTC.

This chain connects TRBV2 to TRBJ2-3; weak D call: TRBD2 (7 bases). Germline V gene sequence: CDR1 SNHLY, CDR2 FYNNEI. The CDR3 extends over 14 amino acids. The V end lost 11 bases, the J end lost 1 base, and 16 bases lay between the germline ends. CDR3 in amino acids: CAGGGGMGTDTQYF. The CDR3 nucleotides read TGTGCCGGAGGGGGGGGGATGGGCACAGATACGCAGTATTTT.

The rearrangement uses TRBV12-5 and TRBJ1-3, with a possible D match to TRBD1 (6 bases). V dropped 6 bases and J dropped 4 bases, with 13 bases sitting between them. The CDR3 runs 14 residues. Germline V CDR1 and CDR2: LGHNT, FRNRAP. The CDR3: CASGGGGMGNTIYF. The CDR3 nucleotides read TGTGCTAGTGGCGGGGGGGGCATGGGAAACACCATATATTTT.

This chain connects TRBV7-2 to TRBJ2-2, with a possible D match to TRBD2 (7 bases). CDR1 SGHTA and CDR2 FQGNSA come from the germline V gene. V was trimmed by 3 bases and J by 3 bases, leaving 14 bases between them. The CDR3 extends over 16 amino acids. CDR3 loop: CASSFRGGFDTGELFF. CDR3 DNA sequence: TGTGCCAGCAGCTTTAGGGGGGGATTTGACACCGGGGAGCTGTTTTTT.

The chain has TRBV6-2 or TRBV6-3 and TRBJ2-3, with 7 bases aligning to TRBD2. CDR1 and CDR2 from the germline V gene are MNHEY and SVGEGT. J lost 3 bases, V lost 1 base, and 4 bases had no gene match. The CDR3 length is 15 residues. The CDR3 nucleotides read TGTGCCAGCAGTTACTTTGCTAGCGGAACAGATACGCAGTATTTT. Encoded protein: CASSYFASGTDTQYF.

This chain uses TRBV7-2 with TRBJ2-3; 9 bases align to TRBD1. Germline CDR1 and CDR2: SGHTA and FQGNSA. CDR3 length: 15 residues. V was clipped by 5 bases and J by 2 bases; unmatched bases: 5. In DNA form, the CDR3 reads TGTGCCAGCAGCCGTTGGACAGGGGCCACAGATACGCAGTATTTT. It encodes CASSRWTGATDTQYF.

As regards this clone: Other DNA sequences in the sample encode the same CDR3. This chain links TRBV5-1 with TRBJ2-5, with D tentatively TRBD2 (5 bases). Germline lookup yields CDR1 SGHRS and CDR2 YFSETQ. The V end lost 7 bases, the J end lost 2 bases, and 15 bases lay between the germline ends. This CDR3 is built from 14 residues. Here the CDR3 reads CASSSPRGQETQYF. CDR3 DNA: TGCGCCAGCTCATCCCCCCGGGGTCAAGAGACCCAGTACTTC.

The rearrangement uses TRBV19 and TRBJ1-3; 7 bases are a match to TRBD1. V was pared by 10 bases and J by 0 bases, with 12 bases of the junction left unmatched. The CDR3 spans 16 residues. Germline CDR1 is LNHDA and CDR2 is SQIVND (reference sequence). CDR3: CATRDSHISSGNTIYF. CDR3 sequence (DNA): TGTGCCACTCGGGACAGCCACATCTCCTCTGGAAACACCATATATTTT.